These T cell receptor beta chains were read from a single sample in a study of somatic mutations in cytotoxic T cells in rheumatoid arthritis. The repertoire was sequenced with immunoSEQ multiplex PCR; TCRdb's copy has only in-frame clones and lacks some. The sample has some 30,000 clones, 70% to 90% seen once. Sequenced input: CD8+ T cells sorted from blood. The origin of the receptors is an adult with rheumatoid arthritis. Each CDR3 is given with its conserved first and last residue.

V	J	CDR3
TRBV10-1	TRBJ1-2	CASSESMAGQTNYGYTF
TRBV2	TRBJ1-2	CATIDRLYGYTF
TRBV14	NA	CASSRRLEGNFEQYF
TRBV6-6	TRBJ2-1	CASNIAGGPRNEQFF
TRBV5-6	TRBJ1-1	CASSDGTGTEAFF
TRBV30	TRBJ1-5	CAWSRQGAQPQHF
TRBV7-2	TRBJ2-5	CASSDRLAATQETQYF
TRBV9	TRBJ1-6	CASSPEGQGLNSPLHF
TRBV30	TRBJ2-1	CAWSVHSYNEQFF
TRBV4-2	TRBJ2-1	CASSQGWAGPEQFF
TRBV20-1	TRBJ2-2	CSARAPGELFF
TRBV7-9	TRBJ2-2	CASGQGAGELFF
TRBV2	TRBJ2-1	CASSLLLLEASYNEQFF
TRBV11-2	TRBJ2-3	CASSLVAGATDTQYF
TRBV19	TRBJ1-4	CASRALATNEKLFF
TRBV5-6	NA	CASSLTGSSYEQYF
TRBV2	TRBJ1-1	CASSVPVTGENTEAFF
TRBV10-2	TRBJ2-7	CASSEDWGVHEQYF
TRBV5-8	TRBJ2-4	CASSILAGAKNIQYF
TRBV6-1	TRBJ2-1	CASSPHREVRDEQFF
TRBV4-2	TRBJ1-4	CASSPRSATNEKLFF
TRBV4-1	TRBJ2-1	CASSPTSGTKPYNEQFF
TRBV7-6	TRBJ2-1	CASSLGGLAGLNEQFF
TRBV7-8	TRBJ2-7	CASSLLAGGPYEQYF
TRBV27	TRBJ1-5	CASSGGTGHQPQHF
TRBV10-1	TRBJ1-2	CASSETGSYSGYTF
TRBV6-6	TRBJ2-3	CASSHLSLSDTQYF
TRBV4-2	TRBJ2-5	CASSQSGGRETQYF
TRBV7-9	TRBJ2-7	CASSLDTNEQYF
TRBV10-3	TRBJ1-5	CAISKDRGSNQPQHF
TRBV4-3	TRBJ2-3	CASSQGGGPDTQYF
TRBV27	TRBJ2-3	CASSPGVAQYF
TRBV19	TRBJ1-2	CASTPVGGVNYGYTF